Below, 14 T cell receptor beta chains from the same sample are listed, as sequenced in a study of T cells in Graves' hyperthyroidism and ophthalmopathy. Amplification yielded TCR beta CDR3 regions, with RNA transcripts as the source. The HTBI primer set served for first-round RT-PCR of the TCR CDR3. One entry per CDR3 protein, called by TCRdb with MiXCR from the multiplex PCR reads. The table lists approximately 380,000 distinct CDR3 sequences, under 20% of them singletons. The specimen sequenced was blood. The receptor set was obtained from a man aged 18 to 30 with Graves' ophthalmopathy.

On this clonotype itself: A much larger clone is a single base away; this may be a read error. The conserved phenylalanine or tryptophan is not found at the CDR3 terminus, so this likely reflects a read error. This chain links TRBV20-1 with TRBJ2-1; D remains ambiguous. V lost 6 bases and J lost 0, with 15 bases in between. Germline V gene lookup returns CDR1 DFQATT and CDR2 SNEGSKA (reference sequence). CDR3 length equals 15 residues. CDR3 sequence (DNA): TGCAGTGCCGACGAAGACTGGAGCTCCTACAATGAGCAGTTCTCC. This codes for CSADEDWSSYNEQFS.

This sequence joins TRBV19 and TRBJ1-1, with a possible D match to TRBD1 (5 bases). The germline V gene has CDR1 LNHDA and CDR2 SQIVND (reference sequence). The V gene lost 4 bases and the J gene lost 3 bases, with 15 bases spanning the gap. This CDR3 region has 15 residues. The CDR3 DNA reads TGTGCCAGTAGTACTTATGTTGGGGCAGACACTGAAGCTTTCTTT. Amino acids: CASSTYVGADTEAFF.

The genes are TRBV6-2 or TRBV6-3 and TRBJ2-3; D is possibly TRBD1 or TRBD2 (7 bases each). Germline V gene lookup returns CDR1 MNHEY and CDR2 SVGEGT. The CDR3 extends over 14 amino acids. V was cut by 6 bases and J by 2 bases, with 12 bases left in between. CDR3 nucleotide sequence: TGTGCCAGCAGCCAGGGGGGGGACACAGATACGCAGTATTTT. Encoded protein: CASSQGGDTDTQYF.

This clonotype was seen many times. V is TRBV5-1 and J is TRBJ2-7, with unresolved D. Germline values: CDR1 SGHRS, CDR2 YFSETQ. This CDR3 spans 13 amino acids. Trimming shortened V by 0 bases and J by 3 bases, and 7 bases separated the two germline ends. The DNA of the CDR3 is TGCGCCAGCAGCTTGGTTTCAGACTACGAGCAGTACTTC. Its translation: CASSLVSDYEQYF.

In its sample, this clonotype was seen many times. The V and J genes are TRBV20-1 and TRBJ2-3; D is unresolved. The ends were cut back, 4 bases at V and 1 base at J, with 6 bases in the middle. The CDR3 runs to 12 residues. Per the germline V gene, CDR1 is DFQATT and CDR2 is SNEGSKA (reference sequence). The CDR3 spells CSAMDGTDTQYF. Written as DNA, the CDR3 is TGCAGTGCTATGGACGGCACAGATACGCAGTATTTT.

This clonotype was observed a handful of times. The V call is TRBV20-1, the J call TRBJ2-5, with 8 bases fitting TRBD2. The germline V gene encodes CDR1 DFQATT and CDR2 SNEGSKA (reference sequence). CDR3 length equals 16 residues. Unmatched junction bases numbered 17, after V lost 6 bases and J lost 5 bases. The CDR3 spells CSAYGTPSSGPETQYF. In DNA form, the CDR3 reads TGCAGTGCCTACGGTACGCCGTCTAGCGGGCCGGAGACCCAGTACTTC.

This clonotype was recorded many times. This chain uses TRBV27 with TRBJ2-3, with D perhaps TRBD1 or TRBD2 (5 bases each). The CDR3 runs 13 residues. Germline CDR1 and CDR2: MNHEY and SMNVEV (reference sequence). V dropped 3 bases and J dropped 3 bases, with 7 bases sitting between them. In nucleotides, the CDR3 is TGTGCCAGCAGTTTTTGGGGGACAGATACGCAGTATTTT. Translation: CASSFWGTDTQYF.

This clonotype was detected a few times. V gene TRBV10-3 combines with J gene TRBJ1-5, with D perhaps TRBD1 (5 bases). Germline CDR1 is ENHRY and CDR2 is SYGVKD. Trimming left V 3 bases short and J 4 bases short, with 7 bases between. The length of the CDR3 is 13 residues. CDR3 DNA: TGTGCCATCAGTGAAGGGGAGAATCAGCCCCAGCATTTT. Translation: CAISEGENQPQHF.

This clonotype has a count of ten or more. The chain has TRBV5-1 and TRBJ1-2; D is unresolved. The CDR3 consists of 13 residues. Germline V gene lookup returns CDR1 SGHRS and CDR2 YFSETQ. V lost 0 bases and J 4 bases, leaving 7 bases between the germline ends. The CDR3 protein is CASSLVSFYGYTF. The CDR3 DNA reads TGCGCCAGCAGCTTGGTCAGCTTCTATGGCTACACCTTC.

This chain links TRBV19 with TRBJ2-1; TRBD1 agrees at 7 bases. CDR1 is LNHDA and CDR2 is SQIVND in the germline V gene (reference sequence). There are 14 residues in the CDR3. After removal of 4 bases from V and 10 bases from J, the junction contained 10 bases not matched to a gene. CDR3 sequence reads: CASSTRDTGQEQFF. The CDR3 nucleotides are TGTGCCAGTAGTACGAGGGACACGGGACAGGAGCAGTTCTTC.

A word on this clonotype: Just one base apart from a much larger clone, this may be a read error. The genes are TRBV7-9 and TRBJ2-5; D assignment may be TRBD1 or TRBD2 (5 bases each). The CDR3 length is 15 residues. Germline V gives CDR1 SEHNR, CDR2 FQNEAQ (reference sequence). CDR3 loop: CASSLEAGIRETRYF. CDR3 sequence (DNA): TGTGCCAGCAGCTTAGAGGCAGGGATTAGGGAGACCCGGTACTTC.

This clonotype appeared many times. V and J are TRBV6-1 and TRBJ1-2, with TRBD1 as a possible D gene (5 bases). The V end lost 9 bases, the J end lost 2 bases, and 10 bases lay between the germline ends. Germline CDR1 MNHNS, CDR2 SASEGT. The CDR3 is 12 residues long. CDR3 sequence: CASRDVNYGYTF. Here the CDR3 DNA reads TGTGCCAGTCGGGACGTCAACTATGGCTACACCTTC.

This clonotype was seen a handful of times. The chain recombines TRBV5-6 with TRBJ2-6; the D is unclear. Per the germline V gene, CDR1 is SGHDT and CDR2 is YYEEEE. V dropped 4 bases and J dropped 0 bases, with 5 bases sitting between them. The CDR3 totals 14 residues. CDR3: CASSLPSGANVLTF. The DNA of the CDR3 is TGTGCCAGCAGCCTGCCCTCTGGGGCCAACGTCCTGACTTTC.

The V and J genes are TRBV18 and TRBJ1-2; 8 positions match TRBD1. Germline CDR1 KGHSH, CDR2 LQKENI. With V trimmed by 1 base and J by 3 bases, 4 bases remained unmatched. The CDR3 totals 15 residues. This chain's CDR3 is CASSPQEGQDYGYTF. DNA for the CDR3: TGTGCCAGCTCACCACAAGAGGGACAGGACTATGGCTACACCTTC. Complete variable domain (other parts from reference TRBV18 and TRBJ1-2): NAGVMQNPRHLVRRRGQEARLRCSPMKGHSHVYWYRQLPEEGLKFMVYLQKENIIDESGMPKERFSAEFPKEGPSILRIQQVVRGDSAAYFCASSPQEGQDYGYTFGSGTRLTVV.